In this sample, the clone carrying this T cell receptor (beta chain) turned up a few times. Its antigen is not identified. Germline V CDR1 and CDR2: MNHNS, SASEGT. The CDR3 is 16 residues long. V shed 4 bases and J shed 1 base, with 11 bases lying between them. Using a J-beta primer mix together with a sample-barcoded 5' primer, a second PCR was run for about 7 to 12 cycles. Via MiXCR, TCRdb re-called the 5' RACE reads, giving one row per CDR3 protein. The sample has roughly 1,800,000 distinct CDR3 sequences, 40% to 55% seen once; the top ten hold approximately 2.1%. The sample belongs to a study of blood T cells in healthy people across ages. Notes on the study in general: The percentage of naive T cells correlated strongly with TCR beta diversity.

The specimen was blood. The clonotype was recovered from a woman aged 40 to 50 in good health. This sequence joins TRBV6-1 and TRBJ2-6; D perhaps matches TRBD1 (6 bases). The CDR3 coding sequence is TGTGCCAGCAGTGCTACAGGGCTATCTGGGGCCAACGTCCTGACTTTC. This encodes CASSATGLSGANVLTF.